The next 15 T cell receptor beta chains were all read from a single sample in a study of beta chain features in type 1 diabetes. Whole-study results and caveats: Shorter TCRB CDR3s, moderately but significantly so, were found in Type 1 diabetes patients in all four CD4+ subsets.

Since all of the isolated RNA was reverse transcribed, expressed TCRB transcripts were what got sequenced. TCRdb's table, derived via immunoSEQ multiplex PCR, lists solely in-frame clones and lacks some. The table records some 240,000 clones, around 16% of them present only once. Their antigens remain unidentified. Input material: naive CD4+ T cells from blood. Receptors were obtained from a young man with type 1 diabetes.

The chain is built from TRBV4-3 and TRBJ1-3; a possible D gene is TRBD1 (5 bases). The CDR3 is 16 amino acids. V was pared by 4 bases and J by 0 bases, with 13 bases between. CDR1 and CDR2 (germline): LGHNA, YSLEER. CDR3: CASSLGAEVSGNTIYF. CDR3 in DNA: TGCGCCAGCAGCCTAGGGGCGGAGGTCTCTGGAAACACCATATATTTT.

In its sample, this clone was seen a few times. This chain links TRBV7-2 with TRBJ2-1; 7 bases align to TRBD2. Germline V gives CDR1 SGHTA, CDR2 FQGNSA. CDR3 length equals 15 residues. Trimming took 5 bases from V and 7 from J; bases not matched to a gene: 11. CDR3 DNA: TGTGCCAGCAGCCCCCGTTGGGCGGGGGAGAATGAGCAGTTCTTC. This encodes CASSPRWAGENEQFF.

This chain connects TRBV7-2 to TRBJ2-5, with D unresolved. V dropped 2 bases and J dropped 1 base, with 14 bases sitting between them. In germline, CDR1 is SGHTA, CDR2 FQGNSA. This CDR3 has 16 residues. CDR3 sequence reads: CASSLRGPASQETQYF. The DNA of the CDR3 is TGTGCCAGCAGCTTACGTGGCCCCGCGAGCCAAGAGACCCAGTACTTC. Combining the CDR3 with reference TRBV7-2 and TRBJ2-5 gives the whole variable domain GAGVSQSPSNKVTEKGKDVELRCDPISGHTALYWYRQSLGQGLEFLIYFQGNSAPDKSGLPSDRFSAERTGGSVSTLTIQRTQQEDSAVYLCASSLRGPASQETQYFGPGTRLLVL.

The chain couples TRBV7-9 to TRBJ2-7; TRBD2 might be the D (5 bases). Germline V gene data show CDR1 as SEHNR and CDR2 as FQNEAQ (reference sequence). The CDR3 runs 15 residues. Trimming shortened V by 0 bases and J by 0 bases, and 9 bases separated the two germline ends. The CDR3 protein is CASSLAGASSYEQYF. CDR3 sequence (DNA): TGTGCCAGCAGCTTAGCGGGAGCCAGCTCCTACGAGCAGTACTTC.

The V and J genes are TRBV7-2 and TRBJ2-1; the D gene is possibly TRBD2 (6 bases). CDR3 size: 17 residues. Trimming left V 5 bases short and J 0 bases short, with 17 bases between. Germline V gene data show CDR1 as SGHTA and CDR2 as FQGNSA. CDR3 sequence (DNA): TGTGCCAGCAGCGAGAGGGTCGGGAGTAGCTCCTACAATGAGCAGTTCTTC. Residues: CASSERVGSSSYNEQFF.

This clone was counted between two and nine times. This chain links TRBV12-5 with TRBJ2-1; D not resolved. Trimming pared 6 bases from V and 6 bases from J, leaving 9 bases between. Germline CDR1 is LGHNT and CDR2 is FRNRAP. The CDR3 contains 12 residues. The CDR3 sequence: CASGFGPNEQFF. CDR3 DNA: TGTGCTAGTGGCTTTGGACCCAATGAGCAGTTCTTC.

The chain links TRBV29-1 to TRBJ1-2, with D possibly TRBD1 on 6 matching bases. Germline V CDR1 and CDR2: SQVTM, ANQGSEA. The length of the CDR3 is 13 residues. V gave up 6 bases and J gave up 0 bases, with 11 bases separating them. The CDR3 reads CSVRGRANYGYTF. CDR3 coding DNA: TGCAGCGTGAGGGGGAGGGCTAACTATGGCTACACCTTC.

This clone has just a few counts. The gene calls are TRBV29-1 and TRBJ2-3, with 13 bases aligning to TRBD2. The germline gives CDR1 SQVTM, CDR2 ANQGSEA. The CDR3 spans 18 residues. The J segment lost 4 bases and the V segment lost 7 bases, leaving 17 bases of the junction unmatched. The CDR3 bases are TGCAGCGCCATTCCAGGAAGCGGACTAGCGGGAGTCCCAGATACGCAGTATTTT. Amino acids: CSAIPGSGLAGVPDTQYF.

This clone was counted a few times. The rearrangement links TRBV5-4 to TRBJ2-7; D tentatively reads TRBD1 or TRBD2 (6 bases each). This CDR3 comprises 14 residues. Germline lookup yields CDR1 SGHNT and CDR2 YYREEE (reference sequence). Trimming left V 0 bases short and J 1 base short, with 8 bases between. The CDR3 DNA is TGTGCCAGCAGCTTGGAAGGGGGGTCCTACGAGCAGTACTTC. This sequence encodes CASSLEGGSYEQYF. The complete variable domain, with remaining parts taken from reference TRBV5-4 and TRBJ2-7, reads ETGVTQSPTHLIKTRGQQVTLRCSSQSGHNTVSWYQQALGQGPQFIFQYYREEENGRGNFPPRFSGLQFPNYSSELNVNALELDDSALYLCASSLEGGSYEQYFGPGTRLTVT.

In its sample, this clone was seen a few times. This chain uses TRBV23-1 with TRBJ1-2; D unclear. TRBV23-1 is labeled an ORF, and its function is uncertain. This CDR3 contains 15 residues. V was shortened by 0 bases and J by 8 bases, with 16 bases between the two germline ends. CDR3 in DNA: TGCGCCAGCAGTCAATCCCCTGCCCGTGCGAGGGGCTACACCTTC. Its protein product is CASSQSPARARGYTF.

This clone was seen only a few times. This CDR3 reads CASSSNSNQPQHF. In DNA, the CDR3 is TGTGCCAGCAGCTCTAATAGCAATCAGCCCCAGCATTTT. The chain links TRBV7-9 to TRBJ1-5; D gene ambiguous. Trimming took 4 bases from V and 0 from J, leaving 4 bases between them. CDR1 and CDR2 (germline): SEHNR, FQNEAQ (reference sequence). The CDR3 runs 13 residues.

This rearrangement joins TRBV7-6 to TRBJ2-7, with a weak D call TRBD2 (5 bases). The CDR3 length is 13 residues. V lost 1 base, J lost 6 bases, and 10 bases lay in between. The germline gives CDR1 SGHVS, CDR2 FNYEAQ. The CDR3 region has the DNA TGTGCCAGCAGCTTAGGGAGGTCGGTCGAGCAGTACTTC. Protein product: CASSLGRSVEQYF.

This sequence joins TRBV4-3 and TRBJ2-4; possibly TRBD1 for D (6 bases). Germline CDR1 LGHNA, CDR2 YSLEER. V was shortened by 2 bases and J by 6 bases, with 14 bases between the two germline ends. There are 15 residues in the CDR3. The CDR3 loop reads CASSQPSRDINIQYF. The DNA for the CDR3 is TGCGCCAGCAGCCAACCCTCACGGGACATAAACATTCAGTACTTC.

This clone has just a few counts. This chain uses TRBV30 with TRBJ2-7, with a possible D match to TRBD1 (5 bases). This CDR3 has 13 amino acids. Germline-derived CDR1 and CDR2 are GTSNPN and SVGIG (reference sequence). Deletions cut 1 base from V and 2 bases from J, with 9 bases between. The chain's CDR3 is CAWSGDSTYEQYF. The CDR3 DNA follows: TGTGCCTGGAGTGGAGACAGCACCTACGAGCAGTACTTC.

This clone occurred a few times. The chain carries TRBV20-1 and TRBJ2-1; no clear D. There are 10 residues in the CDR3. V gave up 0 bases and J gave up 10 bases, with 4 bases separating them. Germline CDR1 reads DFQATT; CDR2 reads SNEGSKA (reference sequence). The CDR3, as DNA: TGCAGTGCTAGAGAGAAAGAGCAGTTCTTC. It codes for CSAREKEQFF.